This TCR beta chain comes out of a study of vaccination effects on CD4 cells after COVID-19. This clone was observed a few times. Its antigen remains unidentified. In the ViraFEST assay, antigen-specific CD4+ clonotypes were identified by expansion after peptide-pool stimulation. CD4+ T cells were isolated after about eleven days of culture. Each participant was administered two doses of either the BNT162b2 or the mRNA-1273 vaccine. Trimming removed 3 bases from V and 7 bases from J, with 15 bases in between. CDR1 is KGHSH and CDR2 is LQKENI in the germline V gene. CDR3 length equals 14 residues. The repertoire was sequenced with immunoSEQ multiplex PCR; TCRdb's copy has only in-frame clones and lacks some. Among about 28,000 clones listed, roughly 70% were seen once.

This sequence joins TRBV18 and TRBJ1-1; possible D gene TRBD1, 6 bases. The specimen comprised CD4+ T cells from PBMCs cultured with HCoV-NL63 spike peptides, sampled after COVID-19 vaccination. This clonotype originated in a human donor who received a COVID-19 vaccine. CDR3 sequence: CASSPLGGGGEAFF. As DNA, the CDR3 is TGTGCCAGCTCACCGCTCGGGGGCGGGGGTGAAGCTTTCTTT.